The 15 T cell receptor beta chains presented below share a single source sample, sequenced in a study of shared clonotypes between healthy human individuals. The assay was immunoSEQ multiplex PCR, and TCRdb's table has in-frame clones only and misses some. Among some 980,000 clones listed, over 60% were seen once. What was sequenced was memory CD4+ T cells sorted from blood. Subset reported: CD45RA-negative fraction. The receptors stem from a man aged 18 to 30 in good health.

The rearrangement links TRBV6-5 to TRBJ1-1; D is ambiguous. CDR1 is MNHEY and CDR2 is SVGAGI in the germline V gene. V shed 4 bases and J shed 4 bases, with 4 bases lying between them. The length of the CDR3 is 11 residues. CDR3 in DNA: TGTGCCAGCAGTTCGAGCACTGAAGCTTTCTTT. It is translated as CASSSSTEAFF.

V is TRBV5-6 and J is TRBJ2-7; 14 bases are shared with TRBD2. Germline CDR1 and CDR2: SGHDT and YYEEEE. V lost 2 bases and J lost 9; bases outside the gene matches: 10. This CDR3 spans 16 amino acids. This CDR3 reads CASSFRTSGRSSVQYF. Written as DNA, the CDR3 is TGTGCCAGCAGCTTTCGGACTAGCGGGAGGTCCTCCGTGCAGTACTTC.

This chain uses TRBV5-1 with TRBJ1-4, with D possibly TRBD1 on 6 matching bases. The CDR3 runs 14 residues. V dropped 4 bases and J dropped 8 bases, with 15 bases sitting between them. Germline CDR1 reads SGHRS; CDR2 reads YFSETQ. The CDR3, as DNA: TGCGCCAGCAGCCCGGACGAGGGGGGAGAAAAACTGTTTTTT. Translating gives CASSPDEGGEKLFF. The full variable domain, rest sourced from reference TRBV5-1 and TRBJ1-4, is KAGVTQTPRYLIKTRGQQVTLSCSPISGHRSVSWYQQTPGQGLQFLFEYFSETQRNKGNFPGRFSGRQFSNSRSEMNVSTLELGDSALYLCASSPDEGGEKLFFGSGTQLSVL.

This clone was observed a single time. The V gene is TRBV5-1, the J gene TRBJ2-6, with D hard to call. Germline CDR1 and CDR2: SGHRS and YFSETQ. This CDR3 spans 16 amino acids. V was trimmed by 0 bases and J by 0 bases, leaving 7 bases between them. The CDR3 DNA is TGCGCCAGCAGCTTGGGTGGTCTCTCTGGGGCCAACGTCCTGACTTTC. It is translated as CASSLGGLSGANVLTF.

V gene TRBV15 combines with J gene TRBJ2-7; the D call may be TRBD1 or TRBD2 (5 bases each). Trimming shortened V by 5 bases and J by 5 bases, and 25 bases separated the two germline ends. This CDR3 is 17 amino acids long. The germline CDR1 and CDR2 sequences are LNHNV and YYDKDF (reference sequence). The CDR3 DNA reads TGTGCCACCAGCGCCATAGGAAGACACCTGGGGGACCACGAGCAGTACTTC. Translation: CATSAIGRHLGDHEQYF. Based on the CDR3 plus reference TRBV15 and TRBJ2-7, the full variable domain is DAMVIQNPRYQVTQFGKPVTLSCSQTLNHNVMYWYQQKSSQAPKLLFHYYDKDFNNEADTPDNFQSRRPNTSFCFLDIRSPGLGDTAMYLCATSAIGRHLGDHEQYFGPGTRLTVT.

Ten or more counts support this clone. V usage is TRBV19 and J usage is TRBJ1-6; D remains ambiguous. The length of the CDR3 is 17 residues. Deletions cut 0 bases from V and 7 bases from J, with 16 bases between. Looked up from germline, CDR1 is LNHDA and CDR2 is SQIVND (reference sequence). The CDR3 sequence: CASSIDLVLYGNSPLHF. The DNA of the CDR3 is TGTGCCAGTAGTATAGATCTTGTCCTTTACGGGAATTCACCCCTCCACTTT.

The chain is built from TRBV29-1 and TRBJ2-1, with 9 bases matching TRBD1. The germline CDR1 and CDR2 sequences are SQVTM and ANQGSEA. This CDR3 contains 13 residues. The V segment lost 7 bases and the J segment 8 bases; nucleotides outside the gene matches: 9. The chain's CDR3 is CSAPTGGRDEQFF. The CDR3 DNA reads TGCAGCGCCCCGACAGGGGGACGGGATGAGCAGTTCTTC.

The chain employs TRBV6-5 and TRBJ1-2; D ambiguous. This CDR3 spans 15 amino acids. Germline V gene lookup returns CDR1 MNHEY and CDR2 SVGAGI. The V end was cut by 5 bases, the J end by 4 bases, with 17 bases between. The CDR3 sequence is CASSNTGEGGYGYTF. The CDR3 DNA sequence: TGTGCCAGCAGTAATACGGGAGAGGGAGGCTATGGCTACACCTTC.

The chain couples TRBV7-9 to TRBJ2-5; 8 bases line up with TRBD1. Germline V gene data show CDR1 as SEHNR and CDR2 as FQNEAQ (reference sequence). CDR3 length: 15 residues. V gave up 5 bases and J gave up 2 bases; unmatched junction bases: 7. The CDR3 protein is CASSRTGGRQETQYF. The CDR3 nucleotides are TGTGCCAGCAGCCGTACAGGGGGACGTCAAGAGACCCAGTACTTC.

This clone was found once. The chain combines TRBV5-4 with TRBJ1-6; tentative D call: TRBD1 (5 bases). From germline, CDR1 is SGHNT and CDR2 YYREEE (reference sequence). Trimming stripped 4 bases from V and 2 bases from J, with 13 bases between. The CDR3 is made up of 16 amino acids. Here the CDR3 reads CASSRGRSTYNSPLHF. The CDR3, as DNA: TGTGCCAGCAGCAGGGGAAGATCGACCTATAATTCACCCCTCCACTTT.

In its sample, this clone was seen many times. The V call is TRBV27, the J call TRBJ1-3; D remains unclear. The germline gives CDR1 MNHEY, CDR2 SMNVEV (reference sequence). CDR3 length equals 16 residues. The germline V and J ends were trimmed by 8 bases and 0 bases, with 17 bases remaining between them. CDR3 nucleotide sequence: TGTGCCAGCCGAAAACCAAAATATTCCTCTGGAAACACCATATATTTT. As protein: CASRKPKYSSGNTIYF.

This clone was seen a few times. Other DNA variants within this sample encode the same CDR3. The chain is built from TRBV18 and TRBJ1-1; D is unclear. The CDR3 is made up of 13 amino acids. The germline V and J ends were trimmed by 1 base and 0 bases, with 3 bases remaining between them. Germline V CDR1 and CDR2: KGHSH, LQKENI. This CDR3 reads CASSPRVNTEAFF. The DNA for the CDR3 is TGTGCCAGCTCACCACGGGTGAACACTGAAGCTTTCTTT.

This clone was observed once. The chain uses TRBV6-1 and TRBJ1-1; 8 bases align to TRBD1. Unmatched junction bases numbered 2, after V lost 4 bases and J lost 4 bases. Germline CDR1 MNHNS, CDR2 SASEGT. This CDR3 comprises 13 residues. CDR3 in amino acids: CASSGGTGTEAFF. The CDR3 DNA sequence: TGTGCCAGCAGTGGGGGGACAGGCACTGAAGCTTTCTTT.

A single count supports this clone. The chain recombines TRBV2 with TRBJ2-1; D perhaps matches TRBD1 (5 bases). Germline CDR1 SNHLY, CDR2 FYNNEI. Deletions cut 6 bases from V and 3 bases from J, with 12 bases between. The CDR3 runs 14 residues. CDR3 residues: CASRGLVHYNEQFF. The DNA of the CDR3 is TGTGCCAGCAGGGGGCTGGTTCACTACAATGAGCAGTTCTTC.

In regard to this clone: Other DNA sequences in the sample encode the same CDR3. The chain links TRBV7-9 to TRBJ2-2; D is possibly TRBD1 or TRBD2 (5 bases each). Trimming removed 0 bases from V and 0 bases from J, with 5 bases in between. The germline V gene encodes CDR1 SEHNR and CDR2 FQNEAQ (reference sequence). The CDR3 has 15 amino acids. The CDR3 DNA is TGTGCCAGCAGCTTAGCGGGACCGAACACCGGGGAGCTGTTTTTT. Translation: CASSLAGPNTGELFF.